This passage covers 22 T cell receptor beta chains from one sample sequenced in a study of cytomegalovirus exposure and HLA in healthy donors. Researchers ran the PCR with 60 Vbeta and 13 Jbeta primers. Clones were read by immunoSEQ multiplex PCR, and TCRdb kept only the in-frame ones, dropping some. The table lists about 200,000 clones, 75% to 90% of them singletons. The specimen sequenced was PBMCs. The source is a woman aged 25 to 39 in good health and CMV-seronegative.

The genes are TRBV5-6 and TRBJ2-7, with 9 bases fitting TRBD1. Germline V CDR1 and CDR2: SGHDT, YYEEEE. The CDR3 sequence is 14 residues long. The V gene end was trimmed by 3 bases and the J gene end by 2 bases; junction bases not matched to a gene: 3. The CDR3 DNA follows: TGTGCCAGCAGCTGGGGACAGGGAGCCTACGAGCAGTACTTC. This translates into CASSWGQGAYEQYF.

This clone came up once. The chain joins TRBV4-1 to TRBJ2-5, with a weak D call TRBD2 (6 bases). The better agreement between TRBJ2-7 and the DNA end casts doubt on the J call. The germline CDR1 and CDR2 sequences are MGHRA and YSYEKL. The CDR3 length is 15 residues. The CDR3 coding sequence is TGCGCCAGCAGCCAACTAGCGTTCAGCTCCTACGAGCAGTACTTC. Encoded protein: CASSQLAFSSYEQYF.

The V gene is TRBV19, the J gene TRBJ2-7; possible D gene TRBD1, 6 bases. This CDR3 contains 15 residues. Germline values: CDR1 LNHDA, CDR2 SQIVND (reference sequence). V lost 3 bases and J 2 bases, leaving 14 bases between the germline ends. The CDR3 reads CASSMGHLAPYEQYF. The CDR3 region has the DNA TGTGCCAGTAGTATGGGACACTTGGCGCCCTACGAGCAGTACTTC.

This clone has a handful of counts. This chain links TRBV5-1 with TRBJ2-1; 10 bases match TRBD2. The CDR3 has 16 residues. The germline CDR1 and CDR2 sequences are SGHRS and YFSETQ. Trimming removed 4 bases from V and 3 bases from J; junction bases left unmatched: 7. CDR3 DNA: TGCGCCAGCAGCGGTACTAGCGGGACCAACTACAATGAGCAGTTCTTC. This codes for CASSGTSGTNYNEQFF.

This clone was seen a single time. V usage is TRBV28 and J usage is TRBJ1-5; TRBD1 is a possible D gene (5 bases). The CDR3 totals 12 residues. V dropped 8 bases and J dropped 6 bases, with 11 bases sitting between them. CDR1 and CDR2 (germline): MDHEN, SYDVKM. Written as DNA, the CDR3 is TGTGCCAGCGGGGGGACCGGTCAGCCCCAGCATTTT. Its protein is CASGGTGQPQHF.

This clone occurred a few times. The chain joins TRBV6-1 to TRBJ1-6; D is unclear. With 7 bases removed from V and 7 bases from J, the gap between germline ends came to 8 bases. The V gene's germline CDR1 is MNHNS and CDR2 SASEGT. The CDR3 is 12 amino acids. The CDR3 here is CASTYWNSPLHF. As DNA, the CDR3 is TGTGCCAGCACCTACTGGAATTCACCCCTCCACTTT.

Here the CDR3 reads CASSSTGELFF. CDR3 nucleotide sequence: TGTGCCAGTAGCAGTACCGGGGAGCTGTTTTTT. The chain combines TRBV19 with TRBJ2-2; no clear D. The germline V gene encodes CDR1 LNHDA and CDR2 SQIVND (reference sequence). V was shortened by 6 bases and J by 5 bases, with 4 bases between the two germline ends. This CDR3 contains 11 residues.

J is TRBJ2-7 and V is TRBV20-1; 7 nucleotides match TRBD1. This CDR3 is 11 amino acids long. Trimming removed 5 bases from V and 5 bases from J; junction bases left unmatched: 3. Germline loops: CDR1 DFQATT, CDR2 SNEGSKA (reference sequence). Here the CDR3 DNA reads TGCAGTGCTCTAACAGGGGACGAGCAGTACTTC. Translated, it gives CSALTGDEQYF.

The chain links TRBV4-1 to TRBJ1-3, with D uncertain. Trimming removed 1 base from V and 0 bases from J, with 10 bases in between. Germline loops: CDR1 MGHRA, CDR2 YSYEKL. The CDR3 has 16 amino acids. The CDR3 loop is CASSQGPQSSGNTIYF. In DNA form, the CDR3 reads TGCGCCAGCAGCCAAGGACCACAGTCCTCTGGAAACACCATATATTTT.

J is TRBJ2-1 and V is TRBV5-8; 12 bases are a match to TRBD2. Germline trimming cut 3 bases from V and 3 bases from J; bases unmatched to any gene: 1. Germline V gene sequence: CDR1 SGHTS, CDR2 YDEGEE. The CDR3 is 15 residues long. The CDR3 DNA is TGTGCCAGCAGCTCGACTAGCGGGGGCTACAATGAGCAGTTCTTC. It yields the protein CASSSTSGGYNEQFF. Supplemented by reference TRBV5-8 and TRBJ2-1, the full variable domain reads EAGVTQSPTHLIKTRGQQATLRCSPISGHTSVYWYQQALGLGLQFLLWYDEGEERNRGNFPPRFSGRQFPNYSSELNVNALELEDSALYLCASSSTSGGYNEQFFGPGTRLTVL.

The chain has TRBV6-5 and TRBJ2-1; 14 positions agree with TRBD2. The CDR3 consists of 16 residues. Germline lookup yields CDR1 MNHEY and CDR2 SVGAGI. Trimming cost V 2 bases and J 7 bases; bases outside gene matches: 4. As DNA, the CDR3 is TGTGCCAGCAGTTACATCGGACTAGCGGGGGGTAATGAGCAGTTCTTC. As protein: CASSYIGLAGGNEQFF.

In DNA form, the CDR3 reads TGTGCCAGCTCGGCCGGACTCCGCACCGGGGAGCTGTTTTTT. It codes for CASSAGLRTGELFF. The chain has TRBV6-6 and TRBJ2-2, with D possibly TRBD2 on 5 matching bases. V gave up 8 bases and J gave up 4 bases, with 14 bases separating them. This CDR3 is 14 amino acids long. Germline V gene sequence: CDR1 MNHNY, CDR2 SVGAGI (reference sequence).

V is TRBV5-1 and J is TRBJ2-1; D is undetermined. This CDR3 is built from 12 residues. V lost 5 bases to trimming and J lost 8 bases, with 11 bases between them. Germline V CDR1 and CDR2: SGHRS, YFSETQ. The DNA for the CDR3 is TGCGCCAGCAGTCGATCTGTAGATGAGCAGTTCTTC. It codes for CASSRSVDEQFF.

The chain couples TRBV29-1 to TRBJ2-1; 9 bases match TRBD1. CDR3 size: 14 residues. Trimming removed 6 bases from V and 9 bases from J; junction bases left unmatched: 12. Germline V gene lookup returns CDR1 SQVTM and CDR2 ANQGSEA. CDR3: CSVGTGRVAPEQFF. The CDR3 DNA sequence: TGCAGCGTGGGGACAGGGAGGGTAGCTCCTGAGCAGTTCTTC.

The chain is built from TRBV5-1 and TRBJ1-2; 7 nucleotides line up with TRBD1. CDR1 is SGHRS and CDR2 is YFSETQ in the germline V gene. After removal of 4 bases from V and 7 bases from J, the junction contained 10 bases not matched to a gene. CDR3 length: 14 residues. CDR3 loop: CASSPTDRLLGYTF. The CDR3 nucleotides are TGCGCCAGCAGCCCGACGGACAGGCTCCTTGGCTACACCTTC.

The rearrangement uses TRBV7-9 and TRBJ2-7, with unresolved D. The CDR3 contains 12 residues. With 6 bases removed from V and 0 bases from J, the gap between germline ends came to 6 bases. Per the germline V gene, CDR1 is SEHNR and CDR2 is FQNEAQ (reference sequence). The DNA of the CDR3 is TGTGCCAGCAGTTCCAGCTCCTACGAGCAGTACTTC. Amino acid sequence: CASSSSSYEQYF. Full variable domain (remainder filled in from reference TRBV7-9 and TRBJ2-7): DTGVSQNPRHKITKRGQNVTFRCDPISEHNRLYWYRQTLGQGPEFLTYFQNEAQLEKSRLLSDRFSAERPKGSFSTLEIQRTEQGDSAMYLCASSSSSYEQYFGPGTRLTVT.

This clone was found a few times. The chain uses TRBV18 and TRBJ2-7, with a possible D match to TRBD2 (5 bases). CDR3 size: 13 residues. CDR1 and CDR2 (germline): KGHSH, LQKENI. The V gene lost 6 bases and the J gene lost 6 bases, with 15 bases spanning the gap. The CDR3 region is CASSSEATAEQYF. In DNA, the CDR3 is TGTGCCAGCTCTTCGGAGGCAACAGCCGAGCAGTACTTC.

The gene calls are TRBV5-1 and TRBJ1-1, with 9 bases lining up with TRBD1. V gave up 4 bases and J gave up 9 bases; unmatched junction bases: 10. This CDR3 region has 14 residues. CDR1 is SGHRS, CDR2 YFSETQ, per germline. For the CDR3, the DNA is TGCGCCAGCAGCGCCTCACAGGGGGCAGGACAAGCTTTCTTT. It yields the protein CASSASQGAGQAFF.

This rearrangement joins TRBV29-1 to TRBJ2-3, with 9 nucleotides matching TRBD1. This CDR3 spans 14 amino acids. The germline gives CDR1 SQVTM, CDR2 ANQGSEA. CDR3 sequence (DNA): TGCAGTCTGTGGGCGGGACAGGGAGCAGATACGCAGTATTTT. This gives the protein CSLWAGQGADTQYF.

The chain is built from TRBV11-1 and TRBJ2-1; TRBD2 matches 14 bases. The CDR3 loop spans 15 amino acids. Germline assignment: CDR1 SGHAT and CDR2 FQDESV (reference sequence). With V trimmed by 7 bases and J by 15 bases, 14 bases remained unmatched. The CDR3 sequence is CASTSGTSGSGPLFF. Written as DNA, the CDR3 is TGTGCCAGCACCTCCGGGACTAGCGGGAGCGGGCCACTGTTCTTC.

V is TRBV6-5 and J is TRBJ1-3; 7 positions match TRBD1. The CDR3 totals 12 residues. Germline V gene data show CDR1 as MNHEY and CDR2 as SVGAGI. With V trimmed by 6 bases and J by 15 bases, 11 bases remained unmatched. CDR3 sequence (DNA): TGTGCCAGCAGGGGGGACAGAGTGTACGAATATTTT. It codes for CASRGDRVYEYF.

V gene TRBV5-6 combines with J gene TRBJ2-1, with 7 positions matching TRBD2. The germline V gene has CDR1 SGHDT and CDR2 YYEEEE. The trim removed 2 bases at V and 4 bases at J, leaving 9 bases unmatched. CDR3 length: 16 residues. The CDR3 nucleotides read TGTGCCAGCAGCTTCACCTTGGGGGGGATTTACAATGAGCAGTTCTTC. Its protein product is CASSFTLGGIYNEQFF.